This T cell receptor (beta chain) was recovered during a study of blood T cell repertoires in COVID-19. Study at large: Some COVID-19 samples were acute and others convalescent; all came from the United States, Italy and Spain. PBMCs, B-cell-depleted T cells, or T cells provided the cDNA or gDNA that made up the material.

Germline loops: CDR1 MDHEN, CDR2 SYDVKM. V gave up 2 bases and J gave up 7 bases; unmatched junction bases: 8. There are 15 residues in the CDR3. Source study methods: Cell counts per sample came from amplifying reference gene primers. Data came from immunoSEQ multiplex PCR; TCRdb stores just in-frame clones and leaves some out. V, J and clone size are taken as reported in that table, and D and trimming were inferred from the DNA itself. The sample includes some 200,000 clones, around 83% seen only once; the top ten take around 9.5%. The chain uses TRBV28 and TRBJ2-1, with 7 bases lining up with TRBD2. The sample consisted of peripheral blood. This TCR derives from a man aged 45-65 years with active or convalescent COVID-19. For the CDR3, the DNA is TGTGCCAGCAGTTTAGGGGGGAGGGCCAGGAATGAGCAGTTCTTC. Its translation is CASSLGGRARNEQFF.